Listed below are T cell receptor beta chains from one sample, sequenced in a study of T cell responses to AZD1222 COVID-19 vaccine. The data were produced by immunoSEQ multiplex PCR, yet TCRdb's version contains in-frame clones alone and is incomplete. The sample lists 75,000 to 100,000 clones, around 86% seen once, with roughly 6% in the top ten. The sample consisted of peripheral blood, taken on day 0 of AZD1222 vaccination. The receptors here all came from an adult in good health. Each CDR3 is given with its conserved first and last residue. D genes are given only for firm matches. The size entry is marked missing in some rows and otherwise reads once, few, many or a size class.

clone size,J gene,V gene,D gene,CDR3 DNA,CDR3 protein
-,TRBJ1-2,TRBV5-4,-,TGTGCCAGCAGCTTGGTTGTTTCCGCGCGGGGAGTCGGAGGCTACACCTTC,CASSLVVSARGVGGYTF
-,TRBJ2-3,TRBV11-2,-,TGTGCCAGCAGCCCTGAGGGGAATACGCAGTATTTT,CASSPEGNTQYF
-,TRBJ2-7,TRBV27,TRBD2,TGTGCCAGCAGTCCGGGACTAGCGGGAGCTGGCAACGAGCAGTACTTC,CASSPGLAGAGNEQYF
-,TRBJ1-2,TRBV2,-,TGTGCCAGCACGCTTGGGGGGGTTACTAACTATGGCTACACCTTC,CASTLGGVTNYGYTF
-,TRBJ1-5,TRBV7-2,-,TGTGCCAGCACCCAGGGACGGAACAATCAGCCCCAGCATTTT,CASTQGRNNQPQHF
-,TRBJ1-6,TRBV5-1,TRBD1,TGCGCCAGCAGCCTTACTCTGGACAGGGGTAATTCACCCCTCCACTTT,CASSLTLDRGNSPLHF
few,TRBJ2-7,TRBV5-6,TRBD2,TGTGCCAGCAGCCCCCCGGGACTAGCGGGGGGGTCCTCCTACGAGCAGTACTTC,CASSPPGLAGGSSYEQYF
-,TRBJ2-1,TRBV29-1,-,TGCAGCGGTGAAATCGAAGGGGGGGGTGAGCAGTTCTTC,CSGEIEGGGEQFF
-,TRBJ1-3,TRBV5-4,-,TGTGCCAGCAGCGGTGCCGGAAACACCATATATTTT,CASSGAGNTIYF
-,TRBJ1-2,TRBV15,-,TGTGCCACCAGCAGAGATCAAGGGTTTGGAGGGGCCGGCTACACCTTC,CATSRDQGFGGAGYTF
-,TRBJ2-7,TRBV7-6,-,TGTGCCAGCAGCGGAGTACAGGGCTTCGAGCAGTACTTC,CASSGVQGFEQYF
-,TRBJ2-5,TRBV7-7,TRBD1,TGTGCTAGCAGCTTAGGGGGGACAGGCCAAGAGACCCAGTACTTC,CASSLGGTGQETQYF
-,TRBJ2-1,TRBV29-1,-,TGCAGCGTTGATGACAATGAGCAGTTCTTC,CSVDDNEQFF
-,TRBJ1-3,TRBV19,-,TGTGCCAGTAGTATACGACAGGTCTCTGGAAACACCATATATTTT,CASSIRQVSGNTIYF
-,TRBJ2-3,TRBV11-1,TRBD2,TGTGCCAGCAGCGCAATTTCTAGCGGGGGGCCAGATACGCAGTATTTT,CASSAISSGGPDTQYF
-,TRBJ1-1,TRBV3-1/TRBV3-2,-,TGTGCCAGCAGCCAAGTCTTGTTCGACAGGGAAGCTTTCTTT,CASSQVLFDREAFF
-,TRBJ1-6,TRBV27,-,TGTGCCAGCAAATCAAGTCCGCCTAATTCACCCCTCCACTTT,CASKSSPPNSPLHF
-,TRBJ1-1,TRBV7-9,TRBD1,TGTGCCAGCAGCTTAGTCCCGGGACAGGGGGGCACTGAAGCTTTCTTT,CASSLVPGQGGTEAFF
-,TRBJ2-1,TRBV7-9,TRBD2,TGTGCCAGCAGCGCCCGGACTAGAATTAGCAATGAGCAGTTCTTC,CASSARTRISNEQFF
once,TRBJ1-5,TRBV18,-,TGTGCCAGCTCACCAGGCCGCGATCAGCCCCAGCATTTT,CASSPGRDQPQHF
-,TRBJ2-7,TRBV10-3,-,TGTGCCATCAGTGAGTCGGTGCAGACCTACGAGCAGTACTTC,CAISESVQTYEQYF
-,TRBJ1-2,TRBV3-1/TRBV3-2,-,TGTGCCAGCAGCCAAGGAGAGGCACGAGGCTACACCTTC,CASSQGEARGYTF
-,TRBJ2-7,TRBV4-3,-,TGCGCCAGCAGCCAAGCGGTGACACTGGCCTCCGAGCAGTACTTC,CASSQAVTLASEQYF
once,TRBJ1-2,TRBV4-3,-,TGCGCCAGCAGCCAAGCCTACCCGGCTATGTTTGGCTACACCTTC,CASSQAYPAMFGYTF
-,TRBJ1-2,TRBV18,-,TGTGCCAGCTCAATCGGGGGTCCCCCTAGTCTTGGCTACACCTTC,CASSIGGPPSLGYTF
-,TRBJ1-3,TRBV10-3,TRBD1,TGTGCCATCAGTGAGCCAGGACAGGGTACCACCATATATTTT,CAISEPGQGTTIYF
-,TRBJ2-7,TRBV11-3,-,TGTGCCAGCAGCTTAGATCACGGCGGCTCCTACGAGCAGTACTTC,CASSLDHGGSYEQYF
-,TRBJ2-2,TRBV4-2,-,TGTGCCAGCAGCCAAGACACCGGGGAGCTGTTTTTT,CASSQDTGELFF
few,TRBJ2-7,TRBV4-2,-,TGTGCCAGCAGCCAAGGTAGCGGACCCTCCTACGAGCAGTACTTC,CASSQGSGPSYEQYF
-,TRBJ2-1,TRBV7-6,TRBD2,TGTGCCAGCAGCTTAGGGAGCGGGGGGGCAGGTGAGCAGTTCTTC,CASSLGSGGAGEQFF
-,TRBJ2-5,TRBV5-8,-,TGTGCCAGCAGCTTGAGGACACTCCAAGAGACCCAGTACTTC,CASSLRTLQETQYF
-,TRBJ2-7,TRBV6-1,TRBD2,TGTGCCAGCAGTGAAGGGACTAGCGGGAGGGGCGAGCAGTACTTC,CASSEGTSGRGEQYF
-,TRBJ1-1,TRBV11-3,-,TGTGCCAGCACCAGGGACGGCCCGAACACTGAAGCTTTCTTT,CASTRDGPNTEAFF
-,TRBJ1-5,TRBV19,-,TGTGCCAGTAGCCCCATAGGGGGGAATCAGCCCCAGCATTTT,CASSPIGGNQPQHF
-,TRBJ2-1,TRBV6-5,-,TGTGCCAGCAGTTACAGGGCCCACAATGAGCAGTTCTTC,CASSYRAHNEQFF
-,TRBJ1-1,TRBV19,-,TGTGCCAGTAGTATGTATCAGAACACTGAAGCTTTCTTT,CASSMYQNTEAFF
-,TRBJ1-1,TRBV11-2,TRBD1,TGTGCCAGCAGCCGTAGGATGGGACAGGGGAACACTGAAGCTTTCTTT,CASSRRMGQGNTEAFF
-,TRBJ2-2,TRBV2,-,TGTGCCAGCAGTGAATGGGGGCAGGGGTACAACACCGGGGAGCTGTTTTTT,CASSEWGQGYNTGELFF
-,TRBJ2-7,TRBV7-2,TRBD1,TGTGCCAGCAGCTTTGGACAGGGAATTCCCTACGAGCAGTACTTC,CASSFGQGIPYEQYF
-,TRBJ1-2,TRBV7-2,-,TGTGCCAGCAGCTCCAGTGCGATTACGGGCTACACCTTC,CASSSSAITGYTF
-,TRBJ1-4,TRBV25-1,TRBD1,TGTGCCAGCAGTGAGGGACAGGGGGACCTTAATGAAAAACTGTTTTTT,CASSEGQGDLNEKLFF
-,TRBJ2-7,TRBV27,TRBD1,TGTGCCAGCAGCTGGACAGGGGGCAGAGCCTACGAGCAGTACTTC,CASSWTGGRAYEQYF
-,TRBJ1-1,TRBV7-9,-,TGTGCCAGCAGACCCGATCCGACAGGAGGTGAAGCTTTCTTT,CASRPDPTGGEAFF
-,TRBJ2-5,TRBV19,-,TGTGCCAGTAGTAACGCCCGAGGATTTGAGGAGACCCAGTACTTC,CASSNARGFEETQYF
-,TRBJ2-5,TRBV27,TRBD2,TGTGCCAGCAGACTCGGACTAGCCTCACGAGAGACCCAGTACTTC,CASRLGLASRETQYF
-,TRBJ2-7,TRBV4-2,-,TGTGCCAGCAGCCAAGATACGGGGTTACCGCCCTACGAGCAGTACTTC,CASSQDTGLPPYEQYF
-,TRBJ2-7,TRBV10-2,TRBD2,TGCGCCAGCAGACCGGGACTAGCGCCTCCCGAGCAGTACTTC,CASRPGLAPPEQYF